The following is a T cell receptor (beta chain) sequence with its context. The data derive from a study of blood T cell repertoires in COVID-19. V was pared by 0 bases and J by 4 bases, with 15 bases between. The CDR3 runs to 16 residues. Germline CDR1 SNHLY, CDR2 FYNNEI. The assay was immunoSEQ multiplex PCR, and TCRdb's table has in-frame clones only and misses some. The sample has a few hundred thousand clones; approximately 88% are singletons. The clonotype originates from a woman in her 70s with COVID-19, enrolled during active disease. The chain joins TRBV2 to TRBJ2-5; tentatively, D is TRBD2 (5 bases). Sequenced sample: peripheral blood. CDR3 DNA sequence: TGTGCCAGCAGTGAAGCGCGGGCCAGCCTGTTAGAGACCCAGTACTTC. Protein sequence: CASSEARASLLETQYF.